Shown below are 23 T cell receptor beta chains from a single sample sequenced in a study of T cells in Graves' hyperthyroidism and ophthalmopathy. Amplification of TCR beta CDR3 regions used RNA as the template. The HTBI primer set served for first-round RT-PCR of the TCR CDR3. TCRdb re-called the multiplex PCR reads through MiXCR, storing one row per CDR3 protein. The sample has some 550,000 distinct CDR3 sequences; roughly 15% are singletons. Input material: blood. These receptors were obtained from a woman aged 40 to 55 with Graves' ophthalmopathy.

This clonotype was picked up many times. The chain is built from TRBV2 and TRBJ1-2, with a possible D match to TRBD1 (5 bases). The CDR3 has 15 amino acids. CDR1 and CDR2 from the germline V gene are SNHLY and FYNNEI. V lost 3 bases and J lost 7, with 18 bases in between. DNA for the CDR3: TGTGCCAGCAGTGACCCTCCCGAAGGGGCCCCTGGCTACACCTTC. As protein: CASSDPPEGAPGYTF.

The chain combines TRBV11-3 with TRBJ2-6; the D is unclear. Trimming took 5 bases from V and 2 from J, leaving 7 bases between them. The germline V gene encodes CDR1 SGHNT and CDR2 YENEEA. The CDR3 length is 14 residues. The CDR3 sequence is CASSQPAGANVLTF. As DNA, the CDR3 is TGTGCCAGCAGCCAGCCGGCTGGGGCCAACGTCCTGACTTTC.

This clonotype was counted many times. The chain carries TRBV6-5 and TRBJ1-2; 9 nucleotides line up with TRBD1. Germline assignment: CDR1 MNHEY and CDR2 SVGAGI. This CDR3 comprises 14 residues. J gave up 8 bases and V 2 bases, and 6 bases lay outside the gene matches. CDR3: CASSYEGTGRGYTF. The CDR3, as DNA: TGTGCCAGCAGTTACGAGGGGACAGGGCGAGGCTACACCTTC.

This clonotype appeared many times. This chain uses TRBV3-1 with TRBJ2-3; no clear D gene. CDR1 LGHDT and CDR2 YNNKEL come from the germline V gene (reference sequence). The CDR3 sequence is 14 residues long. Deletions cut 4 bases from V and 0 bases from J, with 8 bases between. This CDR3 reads CASSPSSSTDTQYF. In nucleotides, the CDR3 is TGTGCCAGCAGCCCAAGTTCCAGCACAGATACGCAGTATTTT.

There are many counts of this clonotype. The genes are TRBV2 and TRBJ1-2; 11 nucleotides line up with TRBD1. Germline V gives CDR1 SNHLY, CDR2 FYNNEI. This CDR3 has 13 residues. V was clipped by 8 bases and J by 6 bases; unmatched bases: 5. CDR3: CASGGQGADGYTF. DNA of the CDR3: TGTGCCAGCGGAGGACAGGGGGCTGATGGCTACACCTTC.

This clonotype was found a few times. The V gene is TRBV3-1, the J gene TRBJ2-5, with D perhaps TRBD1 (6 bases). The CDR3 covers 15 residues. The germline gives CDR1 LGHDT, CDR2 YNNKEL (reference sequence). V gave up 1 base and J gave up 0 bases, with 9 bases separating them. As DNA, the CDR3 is TGTGCCAGCAGCCAAGCCGGACAGTACCAAGAGACCCAGTACTTC. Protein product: CASSQAGQYQETQYF.

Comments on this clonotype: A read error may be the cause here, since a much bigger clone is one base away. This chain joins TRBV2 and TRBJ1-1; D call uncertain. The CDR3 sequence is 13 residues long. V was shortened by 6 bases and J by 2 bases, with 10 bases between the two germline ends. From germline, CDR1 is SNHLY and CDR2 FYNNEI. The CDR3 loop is CASRLRRNTEAFF. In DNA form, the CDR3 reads TGTGCCAGCAGATTACGGAGAAACACTGAAGCTTTCTTT.

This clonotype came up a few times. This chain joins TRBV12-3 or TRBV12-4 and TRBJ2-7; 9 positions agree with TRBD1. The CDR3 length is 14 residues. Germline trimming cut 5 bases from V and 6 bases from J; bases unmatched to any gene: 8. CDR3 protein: CASSRGTGSLEQYF. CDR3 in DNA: TGTGCCAGCAGTCGGGGGACAGGGAGTCTCGAGCAGTACTTC.

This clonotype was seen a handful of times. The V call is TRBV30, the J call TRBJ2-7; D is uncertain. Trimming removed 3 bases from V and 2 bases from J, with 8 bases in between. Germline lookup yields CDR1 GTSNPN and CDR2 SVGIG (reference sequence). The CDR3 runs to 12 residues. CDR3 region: CAWSPGPYEQYF. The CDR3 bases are TGTGCCTGGAGCCCGGGTCCCTACGAGCAGTACTTC.

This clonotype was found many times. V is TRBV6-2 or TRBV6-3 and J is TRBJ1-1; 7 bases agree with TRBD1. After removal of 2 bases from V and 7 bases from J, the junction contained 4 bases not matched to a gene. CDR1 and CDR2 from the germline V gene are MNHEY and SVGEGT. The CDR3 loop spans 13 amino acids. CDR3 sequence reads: CASSYEDRFEAFF. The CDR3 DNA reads TGTGCCAGCAGTTACGAGGACAGGTTTGAAGCTTTCTTT.

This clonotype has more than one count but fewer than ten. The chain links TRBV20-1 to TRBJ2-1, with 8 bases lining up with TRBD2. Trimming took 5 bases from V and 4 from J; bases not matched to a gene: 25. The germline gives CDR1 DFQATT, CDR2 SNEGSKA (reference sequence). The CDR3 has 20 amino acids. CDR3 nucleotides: TGCAGTGCTCCGAACCCCGGGGGGGGGCGGGGGGCGCTCGGATACAATGAGCAGTTCTTC. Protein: CSAPNPGGGRGALGYNEQFF.

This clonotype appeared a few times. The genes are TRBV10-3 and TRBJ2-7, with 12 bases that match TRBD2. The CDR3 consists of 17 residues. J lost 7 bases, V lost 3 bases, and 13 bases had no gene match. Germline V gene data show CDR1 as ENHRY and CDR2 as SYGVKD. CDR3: CAISDGRLAGAAREQYF. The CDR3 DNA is TGTGCCATCAGTGACGGCAGACTAGCGGGGGCTGCTAGGGAGCAGTACTTC.

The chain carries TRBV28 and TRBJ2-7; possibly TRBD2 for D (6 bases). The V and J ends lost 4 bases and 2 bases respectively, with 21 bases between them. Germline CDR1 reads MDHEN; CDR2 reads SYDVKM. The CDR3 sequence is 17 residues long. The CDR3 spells CASSYSTLAGFTYEQYF. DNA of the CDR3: TGTGCCAGCAGTTACTCGACGCTTGCGGGGTTTACCTACGAGCAGTACTTC. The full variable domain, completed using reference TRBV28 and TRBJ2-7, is DVKVTQSSRYLVKRTGEKVFLECVQDMDHENMFWYRQDPGLGLRLIYFSYDVKMKEKGDIPEGYSVSREKKERFSLILESASTNQTSMYLCASSYSTLAGFTYEQYFGPGTRLTVT.

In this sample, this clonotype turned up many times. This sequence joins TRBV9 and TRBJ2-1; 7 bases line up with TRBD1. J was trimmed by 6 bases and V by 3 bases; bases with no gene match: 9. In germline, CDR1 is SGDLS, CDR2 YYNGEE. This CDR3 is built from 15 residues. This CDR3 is CASSAGDSSINEQFF. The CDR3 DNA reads TGTGCCAGCAGCGCCGGGGACAGCTCAATCAATGAGCAGTTCTTC.

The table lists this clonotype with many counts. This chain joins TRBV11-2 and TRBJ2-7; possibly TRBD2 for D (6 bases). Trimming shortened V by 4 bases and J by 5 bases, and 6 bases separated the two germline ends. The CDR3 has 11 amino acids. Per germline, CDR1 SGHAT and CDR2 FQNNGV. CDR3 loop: CASSSGDEQYF. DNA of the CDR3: TGTGCCAGCAGCTCGGGGGACGAGCAGTACTTC.

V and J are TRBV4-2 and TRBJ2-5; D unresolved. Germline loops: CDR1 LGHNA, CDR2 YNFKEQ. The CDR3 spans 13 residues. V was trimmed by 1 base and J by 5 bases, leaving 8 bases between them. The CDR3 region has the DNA TGTGCCAGCAGCCAAGGTTTACTGGAGACCCAGTACTTC. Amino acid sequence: CASSQGLLETQYF.

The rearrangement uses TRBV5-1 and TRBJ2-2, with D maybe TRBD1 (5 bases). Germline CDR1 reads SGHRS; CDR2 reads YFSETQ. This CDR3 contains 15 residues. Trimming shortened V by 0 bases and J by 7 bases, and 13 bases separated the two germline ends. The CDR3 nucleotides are TGCGCCAGCAGCTTGGATGTAGGGGTCAGCGGGGAGCTGTTTTTT. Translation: CASSLDVGVSGELFF.

CDR3 sequence reads: CASSQGGGSSNQPQHF. CDR3 in DNA: TGTGCCAGCAGCCAGGGCGGGGGTAGCAGCAATCAGCCCCAGCATTTT. This rearrangement joins TRBV7-2 to TRBJ1-5; tentatively, D is TRBD1 (5 bases). The V and J ends lost 5 bases and 1 base respectively, with 15 bases between them. CDR1 and CDR2 from the germline V gene are SGHTA and FQGNSA. The CDR3 length is 16 residues.

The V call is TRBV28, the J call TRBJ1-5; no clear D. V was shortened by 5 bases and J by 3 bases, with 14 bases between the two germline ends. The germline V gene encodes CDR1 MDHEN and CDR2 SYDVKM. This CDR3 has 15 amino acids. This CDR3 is CASSPPGVNNQPQHF. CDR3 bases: TGTGCCAGCAGTCCCCCGGGAGTCAACAATCAGCCCCAGCATTTT.

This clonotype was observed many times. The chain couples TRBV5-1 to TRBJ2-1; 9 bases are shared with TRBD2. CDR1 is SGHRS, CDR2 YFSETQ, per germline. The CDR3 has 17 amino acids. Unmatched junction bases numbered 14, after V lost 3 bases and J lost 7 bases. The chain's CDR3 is CASSSLPAGGPLNEQFF. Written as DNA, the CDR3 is TGCGCCAGCAGCTCGCTCCCAGCGGGGGGCCCCCTTAATGAGCAGTTCTTC.

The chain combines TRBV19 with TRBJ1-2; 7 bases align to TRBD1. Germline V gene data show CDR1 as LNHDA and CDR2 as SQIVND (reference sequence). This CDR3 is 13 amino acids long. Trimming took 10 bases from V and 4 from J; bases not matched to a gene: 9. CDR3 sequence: CATSSAGGYGYTF. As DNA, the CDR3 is TGTGCCACCTCCTCGGCAGGGGGCTATGGCTACACCTTC. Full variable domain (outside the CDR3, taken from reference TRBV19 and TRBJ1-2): DGGITQSPKYLFRKEGQNVTLSCEQNLNHDAMYWYRQDPGQGLRLIYYSQIVNDFQKGDIAEGYSVSREKKESFPLTVTSAQKNPTAFYLCATSSAGGYGYTFGSGTRLTVV.

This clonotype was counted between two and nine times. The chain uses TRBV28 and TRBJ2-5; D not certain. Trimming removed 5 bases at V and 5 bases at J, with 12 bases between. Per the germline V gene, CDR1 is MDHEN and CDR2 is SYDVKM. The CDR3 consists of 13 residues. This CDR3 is CASSELMGETQYF. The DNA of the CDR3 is TGTGCCAGCAGTGAGCTGATGGGGGAGACCCAGTACTTC. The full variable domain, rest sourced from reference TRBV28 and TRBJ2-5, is DVKVTQSSRYLVKRTGEKVFLECVQDMDHENMFWYRQDPGLGLRLIYFSYDVKMKEKGDIPEGYSVSREKKERFSLILESASTNQTSMYLCASSELMGETQYFGPGTRLLVL.

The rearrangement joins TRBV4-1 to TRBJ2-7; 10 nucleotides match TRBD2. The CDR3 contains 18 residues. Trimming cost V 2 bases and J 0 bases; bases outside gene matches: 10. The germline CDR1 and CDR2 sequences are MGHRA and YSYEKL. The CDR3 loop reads CASSQIPVRTSGSYEQYF. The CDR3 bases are TGCGCCAGCAGCCAAATCCCCGTGAGGACTAGCGGCTCCTACGAGCAGTACTTC.